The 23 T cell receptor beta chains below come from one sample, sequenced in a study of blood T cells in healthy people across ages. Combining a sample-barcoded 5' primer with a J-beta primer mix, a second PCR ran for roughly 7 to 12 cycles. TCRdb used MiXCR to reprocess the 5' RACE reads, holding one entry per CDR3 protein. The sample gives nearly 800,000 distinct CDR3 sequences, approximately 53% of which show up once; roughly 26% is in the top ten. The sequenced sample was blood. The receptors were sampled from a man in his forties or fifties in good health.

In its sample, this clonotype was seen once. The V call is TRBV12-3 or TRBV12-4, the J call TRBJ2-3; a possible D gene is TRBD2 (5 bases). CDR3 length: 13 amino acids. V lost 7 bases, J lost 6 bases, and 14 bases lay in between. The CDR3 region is CASTLGLADTQYF. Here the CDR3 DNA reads TGTGCCAGCACCTTGGGATTAGCGGATACGCAGTATTTT.

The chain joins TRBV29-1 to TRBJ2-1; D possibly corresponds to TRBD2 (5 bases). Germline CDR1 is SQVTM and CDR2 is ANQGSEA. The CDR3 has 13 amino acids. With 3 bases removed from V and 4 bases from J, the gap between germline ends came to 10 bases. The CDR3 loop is CSVERVTYNEQFF. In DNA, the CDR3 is TGCAGCGTTGAGCGGGTGACGTACAATGAGCAGTTCTTC.

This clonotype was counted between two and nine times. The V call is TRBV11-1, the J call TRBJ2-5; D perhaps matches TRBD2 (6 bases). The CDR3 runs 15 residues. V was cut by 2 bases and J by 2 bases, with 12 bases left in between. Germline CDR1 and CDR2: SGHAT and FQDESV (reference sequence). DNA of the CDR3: TGTGCCAGCAGCTTAAGGCGGGGCCCTCAAGAGACCCAGTACTTC. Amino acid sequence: CASSLRRGPQETQYF.

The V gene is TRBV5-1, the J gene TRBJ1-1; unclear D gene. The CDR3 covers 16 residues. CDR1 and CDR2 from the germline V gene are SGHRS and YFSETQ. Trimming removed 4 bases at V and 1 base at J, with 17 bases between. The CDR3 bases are TGCGCCAGCAGCCGTAACACGGGTACTGGGAACACTGAAGCTTTCTTT. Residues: CASSRNTGTGNTEAFF.

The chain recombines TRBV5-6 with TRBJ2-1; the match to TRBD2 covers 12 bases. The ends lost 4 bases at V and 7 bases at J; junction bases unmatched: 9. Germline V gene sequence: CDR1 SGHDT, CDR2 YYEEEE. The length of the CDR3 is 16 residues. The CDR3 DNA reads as TGTGCCAGCAGCCTAGGACTAGCGGGGATTCGGAATGAGCAGTTCTTC. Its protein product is CASSLGLAGIRNEQFF.

The CDR3 DNA reads TGCAGCGTTGAAGCGGTCGCGGGTACAGGGACAAGGGGCTACACCTTC. Amino acid sequence: CSVEAVAGTGTRGYTF. The chain employs TRBV29-1 and TRBJ1-2, with D perhaps matching TRBD1 (6 bases). The CDR3 extends over 16 amino acids. The V gene's germline CDR1 is SQVTM and CDR2 ANQGSEA. With 1 base removed from V and 8 bases from J, the gap between germline ends came to 23 bases. Looking up the rest from reference TRBV29-1 and TRBJ1-2 gives the full variable domain: SAVISQKPSRDICQRGTSLTIQCQVDSQVTMMFWYRQQPGQSLTLIATANQGSEATYESGFVIDKFPISRPNLTFSTLTVSNMSPEDSSIYLCSVEAVAGTGTRGYTFGSGTRLTVV.

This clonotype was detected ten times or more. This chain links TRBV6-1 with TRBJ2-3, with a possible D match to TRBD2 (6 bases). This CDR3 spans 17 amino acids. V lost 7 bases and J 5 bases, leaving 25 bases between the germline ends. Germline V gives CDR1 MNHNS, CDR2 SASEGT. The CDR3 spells CASTGIGVGVGRDTQYF. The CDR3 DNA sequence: TGTGCCAGCACAGGCATTGGCGTTGGGGTCGGGAGAGATACGCAGTATTTT.

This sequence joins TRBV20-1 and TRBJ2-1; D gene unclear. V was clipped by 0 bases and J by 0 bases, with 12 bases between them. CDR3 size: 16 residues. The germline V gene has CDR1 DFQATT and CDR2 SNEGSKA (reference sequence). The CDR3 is CSAREERRSSYNEQFF. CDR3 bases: TGCAGTGCTAGAGAAGAGCGCCGGAGCTCCTACAATGAGCAGTTCTTC.

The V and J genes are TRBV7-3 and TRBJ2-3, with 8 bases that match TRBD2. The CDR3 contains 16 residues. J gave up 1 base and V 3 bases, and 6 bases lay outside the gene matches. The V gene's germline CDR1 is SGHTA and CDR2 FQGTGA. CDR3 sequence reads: CASSFRGSGGTDTQYF. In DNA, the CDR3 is TGTGCCAGCAGCTTTCGGGGTAGCGGGGGCACAGATACGCAGTATTTT.

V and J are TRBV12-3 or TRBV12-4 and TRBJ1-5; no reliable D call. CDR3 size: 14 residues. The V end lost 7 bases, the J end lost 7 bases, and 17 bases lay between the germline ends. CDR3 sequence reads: CASNNGGHRQPQHF. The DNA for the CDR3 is TGTGCCAGCAACAATGGAGGCCATAGGCAGCCCCAGCATTTT.

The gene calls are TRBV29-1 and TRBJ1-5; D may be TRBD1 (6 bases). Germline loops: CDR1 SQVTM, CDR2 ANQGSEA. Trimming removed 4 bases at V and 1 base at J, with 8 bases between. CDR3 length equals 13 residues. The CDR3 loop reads CSVAQGSNQPQHF. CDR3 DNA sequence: TGCAGCGTTGCCCAGGGGAGCAATCAGCCCCAGCATTTT.

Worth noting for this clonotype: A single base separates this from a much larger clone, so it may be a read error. The CDR3 sequence is CASSLTRAETQFF. The CDR3 DNA reads TGTGCCAGCAGTCTCACCCGGGCAGAGACCCAGTTCTTC. The rearrangement uses TRBV7-2 and TRBJ2-5; D gene ambiguous. The J call may be mistaken, given a closer DNA end match to TRBJ2-1. CDR1 SGHTA and CDR2 FQGNSA come from the germline V gene. The CDR3 is made up of 13 amino acids.

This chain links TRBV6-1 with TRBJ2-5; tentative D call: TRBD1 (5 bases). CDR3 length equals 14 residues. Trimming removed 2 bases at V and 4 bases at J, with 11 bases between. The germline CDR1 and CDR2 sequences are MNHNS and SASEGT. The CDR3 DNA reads TGTGCCAGCAGTGAAAGTAGGGGCAGAGAGACCCAGTACTTC. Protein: CASSESRGRETQYF.

DNA of the CDR3: TGTGCCAGCAGCGTAACAGGGGGCCTGGAGACCCAGTACTTC. This translates into CASSVTGGLETQYF. This rearrangement joins TRBV7-8 to TRBJ2-7; 9 positions agree with TRBD1. The assigned J gene may be wrong: the sequence end matches TRBJ2-5 better. The CDR3 sequence is 14 residues long. Germline CDR1 SGHVS, CDR2 FQNEAQ.

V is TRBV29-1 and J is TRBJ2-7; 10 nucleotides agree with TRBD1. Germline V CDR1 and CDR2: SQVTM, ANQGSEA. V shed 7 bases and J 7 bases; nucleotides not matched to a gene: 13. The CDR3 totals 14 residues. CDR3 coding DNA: TGCAGCGCTGATGACAGGGGGCTCTACAATGAGCAGTACTTC. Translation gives CSADDRGLYNEQYF.

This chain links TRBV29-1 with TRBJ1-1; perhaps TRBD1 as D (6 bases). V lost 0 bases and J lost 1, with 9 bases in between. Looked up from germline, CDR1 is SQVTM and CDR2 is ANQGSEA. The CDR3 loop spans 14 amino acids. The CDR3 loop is CSVEDLRGNTEAFF. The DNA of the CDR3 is TGCAGCGTTGAAGATCTCAGGGGGAACACTGAAGCTTTCTTT.

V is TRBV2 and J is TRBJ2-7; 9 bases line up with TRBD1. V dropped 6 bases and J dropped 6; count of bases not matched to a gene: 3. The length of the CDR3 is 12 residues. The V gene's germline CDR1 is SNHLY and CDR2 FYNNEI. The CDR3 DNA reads TGTGCCAGCAGGAGGGACAGGGCCGAGCAGTACTTC. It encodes CASRRDRAEQYF.

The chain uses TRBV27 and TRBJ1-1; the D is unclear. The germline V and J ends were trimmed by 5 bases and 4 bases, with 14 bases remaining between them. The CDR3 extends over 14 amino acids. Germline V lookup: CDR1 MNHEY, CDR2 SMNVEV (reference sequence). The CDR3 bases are TGTGCCAGCAGTCCGCCAGGCTTCGGCACTGAAGCTTTCTTT. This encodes CASSPPGFGTEAFF.

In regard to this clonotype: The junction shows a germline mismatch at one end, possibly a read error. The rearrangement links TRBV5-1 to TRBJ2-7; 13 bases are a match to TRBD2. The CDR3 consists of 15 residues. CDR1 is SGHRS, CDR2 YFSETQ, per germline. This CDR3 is CASSPRTSGSDEKYF. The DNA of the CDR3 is TGCGCCAGCAGCCCCCGGACTAGCGGGAGTGACGAGAAGTACTTC.

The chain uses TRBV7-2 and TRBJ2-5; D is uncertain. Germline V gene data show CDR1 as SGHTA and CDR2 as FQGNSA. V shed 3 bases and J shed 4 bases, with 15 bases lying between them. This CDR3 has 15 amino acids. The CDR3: CASSFVPWSVETQYF. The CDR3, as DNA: TGTGCCAGCAGCTTTGTACCCTGGTCCGTAGAGACCCAGTACTTC.

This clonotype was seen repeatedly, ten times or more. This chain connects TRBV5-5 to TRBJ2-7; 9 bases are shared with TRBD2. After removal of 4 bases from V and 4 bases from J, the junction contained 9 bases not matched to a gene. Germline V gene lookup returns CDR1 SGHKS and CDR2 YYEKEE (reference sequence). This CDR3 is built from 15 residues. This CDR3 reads CASSLTSGGPYEQYF. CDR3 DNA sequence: TGTGCCAGCAGCCTGACTAGCGGTGGGCCATACGAGCAGTACTTC.

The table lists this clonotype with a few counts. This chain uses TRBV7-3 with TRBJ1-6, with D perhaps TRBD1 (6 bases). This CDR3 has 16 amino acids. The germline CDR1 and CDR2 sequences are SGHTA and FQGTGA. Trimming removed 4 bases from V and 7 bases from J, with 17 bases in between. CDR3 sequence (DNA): TGTGCCAGCAGCTCCCCTGGGGGCAGACCAAATTCACCCCTCCACTTT. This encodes CASSSPGGRPNSPLHF.

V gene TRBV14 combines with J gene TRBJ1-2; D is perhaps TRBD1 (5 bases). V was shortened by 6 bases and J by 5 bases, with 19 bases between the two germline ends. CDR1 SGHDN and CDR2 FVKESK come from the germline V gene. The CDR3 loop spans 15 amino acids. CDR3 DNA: TGTGCCAGCAGTCCTTACCGGGACCGGCTTTATGGCTACACCTTC. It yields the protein CASSPYRDRLYGYTF.